This T cell receptor beta chain was identified in a study of cytomegalovirus exposure and HLA in healthy donors. The wider study: Unique TCRs numbering some 93 million, obtained from HLA-typed donors, made up an early data release. Study-wide results and caveats: In a later analysis, HLA-C alleles had the fewest associated TCRs, DRB1 alleles the most. TCR beta V segments were, for the most part, productive about 87% or about 30% of the time in an earlier analysis.

Trimming at V came to 6 bases and at J to 0 bases, leaving 7 bases not matched to a gene. The CDR3 loop spans 15 amino acids. Germline CDR1 SQVTM, CDR2 ANQGSEA. Researchers ran the PCR with 60 Vbeta and 13 Jbeta primers. The method was immunoSEQ multiplex PCR; TCRdb's version includes in-frame clones alone and lacks a portion of them. This table holds roughly 150,000 clones, approximately 71% found once. As to this clone: The antigen is unknown.

The sample taken for sequencing was PBMCs. This chain joins TRBV29-1 and TRBJ2-7, with 11 bases that match TRBD2. This clonotype originated in a man younger than 45 in good health and CMV-seropositive. The CDR3: CSVVLAGGSSYEQYF. The DNA of the CDR3 is TGCAGCGTCGTGCTAGCGGGGGGAAGCTCCTACGAGCAGTACTTC.